The TCR beta chain under discussion was sequenced for a study of Ad26.COV2.S vaccination and SARS-CoV-2 variants. The treatment here: around 19 received Ad26.COV2.S at low or high dose, single or two shots; about five received placebo; per-sample allocation not given. Sample collection was performed on day 63 after the first vaccine or placebo injection. Profiled with immunoSEQ multiplex PCR; TCRdb holds only in-frame clones, not every one. Counted here are more than 400,000 clones, around 92% occurring once; the ten biggest clones make up around 1.7%. This clone occurred a few times. Sample: peripheral blood, taken in a trial of Ad26.COV2.S vaccine versus placebo. This receptor was identified in a person aged 18-60 years who received the Ad26.COV2.S COVID-19 vaccine or a placebo.

CDR3 nucleotides: TGTGCCAGCTCACCAGGAAGTGGGAACACTGAAGCTTTCTTT. Amino acid sequence: CASSPGSGNTEAFF. This sequence joins TRBV18 and TRBJ1-1; D is uncertain. The germline V gene encodes CDR1 KGHSH and CDR2 LQKENI. The CDR3 has 14 amino acids. V lost 2 bases and J lost 1, with 8 bases in between.